What follows are 26 T cell receptor beta chains derived from one specimen sequenced in a study of T cells in Graves' hyperthyroidism and ophthalmopathy. RNA transcripts gave rise to amplified TCR beta CDR3 regions. The TCR CDR3 first-round RT-PCR relied on the HTBI primer set. TCRdb recomputed calls from the multiplex PCR reads with MiXCR, one row per CDR3 protein. The sample includes around 390,000 distinct CDR3 sequences, around 13% of them seen just once. The material sequenced was blood. These TCRs come from a woman aged 30 to 39 with Graves' ophthalmopathy.

Many counts were recorded for this clonotype. The chain joins TRBV7-3 to TRBJ2-3; D perhaps matches TRBD2 (5 bases). Trimming cost V 5 bases and J 5 bases, with 11 bases left between them. The CDR3 spans 13 residues. CDR1 is SGHTA and CDR2 is FQGTGA in the germline V gene. The CDR3 reads CASSSDYQDTQYF. CDR3 nucleotide sequence: TGTGCCAGCAGCAGCGACTACCAAGATACGCAGTATTTT.

At least ten counts were recorded for this clonotype. CDR3 protein: CATSIEDSTDTQYF. CDR3 sequence (DNA): TGTGCCACCAGCATAGAGGACAGCACAGATACGCAGTATTTT. The chain couples TRBV15 to TRBJ2-3; no clear D. Trimming stripped 4 bases from V and 0 bases from J, with 8 bases between. The CDR3 spans 14 residues. Looked up from germline, CDR1 is LNHNV and CDR2 is YYDKDF (reference sequence).

This clonotype was seen many times. The V call is TRBV12-3 or TRBV12-4, the J call TRBJ2-7, with TRBD1 matching over 9 bases. This CDR3 has 14 residues. V shed 5 bases and J 7 bases; nucleotides not matched to a gene: 9. CDR3 bases: TGTGCCAGCAGTCTACAGGGGGCCCCTTTGGAGCAGTACTTC. It specifies CASSLQGAPLEQYF.

Notes on this clonotype: A much larger clone sits a single nucleotide away, making a read error possible. J is TRBJ2-5 and V is TRBV7-9; TRBD2 matches 8 bases. The CDR3 is 17 residues long. The germline gives CDR1 SEHNR, CDR2 FQNEAQ (reference sequence). After removal of 3 bases from V and 9 bases from J, the junction contained 18 bases not matched to a gene. In DNA, the CDR3 is TGTGCCAGCAGCTTTCCCCGGGGGGGCCATAAATTCGAGCCCCAGTACTTC. It translates to CASSFPRGGHKFEPQYF.

This clonotype was recorded many times. The chain recombines TRBV20-1 with TRBJ1-2, with D possibly matching TRBD1 (6 bases). Germline CDR1 and CDR2: DFQATT and SNEGSKA (reference sequence). The CDR3 is 15 residues long. The ends were cut back, 1 base at V and 8 bases at J, with 20 bases in the middle. CDR3 bases: TGCAGTGCTAGAGTAGTGGGAGCAGGGGCAGAGGGCTACACCTTC. Its translation: CSARVVGAGAEGYTF.

This clonotype came up a few times. The chain joins TRBV5-1 to TRBJ2-7; 8 nucleotides match TRBD2. Losses at the gene ends were 4 bases for V and 0 bases for J; bases not matched to a gene: 9. The CDR3 consists of 16 residues. Per the germline V gene, CDR1 is SGHRS and CDR2 is YFSETQ. The CDR3 loop is CASSLRGGRPSYEQYF. As DNA, the CDR3 is TGCGCCAGCAGCCTCCGCGGGGGGCGCCCCTCCTACGAGCAGTACTTC.

Worth noting for this clonotype: A much bigger clone sits one base away, suggesting this may be a read error. The chain carries TRBV28 and TRBJ2-7, with a possible D match to TRBD2 (7 bases). This CDR3 spans 15 amino acids. Germline CDR1 MDHEN, CDR2 SYDVKM. CDR3 nucleotide sequence: TGTGCCAGCAGTTCCCCCGAGTACAGGGACTACGAGCAGTGCTTC. Translation gives CASSSPEYRDYEQCF.

About this clonotype itself: Its ends do not fully match the called genes, so a read error is possible. This chain links TRBV24-1 with TRBJ2-7, with D uncertain. This CDR3 contains 11 residues. CDR1 is KGHDR, CDR2 SFDVKD, per germline. The CDR3 loop reads CAASDLYERYF. The CDR3 DNA reads TGTGCCGCCAGTGATCTCTACGAGCGGTACTTC.

This clonotype has at least ten counts. This sequence joins TRBV30 and TRBJ1-6, with a possible D match to TRBD1 (5 bases). The V gene's germline CDR1 is GTSNPN and CDR2 SVGIG (reference sequence). Trimming pared 2 bases from V and 7 bases from J, leaving 9 bases between. This CDR3 is built from 13 residues. The CDR3 DNA is TGTGCCTGGAGTTTGACAGCCAATTCACCCCTCCACTTT. It codes for CAWSLTANSPLHF.

This clonotype showed up many times. The J gene is TRBJ2-1, the V gene TRBV9; possibly TRBD2 for D (5 bases). Germline V CDR1 and CDR2: SGDLS, YYNGEE. This CDR3 is built from 16 residues. V lost 0 bases, J lost 5 bases, and 15 bases lay in between. The CDR3 protein is CASSVVVSSTDNEQFF. CDR3 bases: TGTGCCAGCAGCGTAGTAGTGTCTAGCACCGACAATGAGCAGTTCTTC.

This clonotype was seen many times. CDR3 in amino acids: CASSPGARGTEAFF. Here the CDR3 DNA reads TGTGCCAGCAGTCCCGGGGCCCGGGGCACTGAAGCTTTCTTT. J is TRBJ1-1 and V is TRBV12-3 or TRBV12-4, with D possibly matching TRBD1 (5 bases). V lost 5 bases and J lost 4, with 14 bases in between. This CDR3 spans 14 amino acids.

This clonotype appeared many times. At one of its ends the junction is not consistent with the germline gene, which may arise from a read error. The rearrangement uses TRBV11-2 and TRBJ2-1, with D possibly being TRBD2 (5 bases). In germline, CDR1 is SGHAT, CDR2 FQNNGV. The CDR3 runs to 14 residues. CDR3 in amino acids: CASSIEGSVAEQFF. The CDR3 DNA reads as TGTGCCAGCAGCATAGAGGGCAGCGTGGCTGAGCAGTTCTTC.

The genes are TRBV7-9 and TRBJ1-4; D remains unclear. Trimming took off 2 bases at V and 8 bases at J, with 15 bases between the two ends. The CDR3 contains 15 residues. Germline lookup yields CDR1 SEHNR and CDR2 FQNEAQ (reference sequence). CDR3 region: CASSLRSDGPEKLFF. DNA of the CDR3: TGTGCCAGCAGCTTACGTTCCGACGGTCCGGAAAAACTGTTTTTT.

The chain couples TRBV20-1 to TRBJ1-3, with D unclear. Germline CDR1 DFQATT, CDR2 SNEGSKA (reference sequence). Trimming took 1 base from V and 1 from J, leaving 8 bases between them. This CDR3 has 14 residues. The CDR3 DNA reads TGCAGTGCTAGAGTGGGCGTTTCTGGAAACACCATATATTTT. Encoded protein: CSARVGVSGNTIYF.

This clonotype was counted at least ten times. The chain employs TRBV5-8 and TRBJ1-3, with 9 bases that match TRBD1. Germline assignment: CDR1 SGHTS and CDR2 YDEGEE. After removal of 4 bases from V and 4 bases from J, the junction contained 0 bases not matched to a gene. CDR3 length: 13 amino acids. CDR3 protein: CASSGQGGNTIYF. The DNA for the CDR3 is TGTGCCAGCAGCGGACAGGGGGGAAACACCATATATTTT.

This clonotype came up many times. The rearrangement links TRBV27 to TRBJ1-2, with D tentatively TRBD1 (6 bases). V was cut by 6 bases and J by 7 bases, with 9 bases left in between. Germline-derived CDR1 and CDR2 are MNHEY and SMNVEV (reference sequence). The CDR3 sequence is 11 residues long. The CDR3 DNA sequence: TGTGCCAGCAGCGCAGGGGTTGGCTACACCTTC. This translates into CASSAGVGYTF.

Of note for this clonotype: A single base separates this from a much larger clone, so it may be a read error. The chain is built from TRBV3-1 and TRBJ2-3; 13 bases map to TRBD2. With 3 bases clipped from V and 7 bases from J, the junction kept 10 bases outside the gene matches. The V gene's germline CDR1 is LGHDT and CDR2 YNNKEL (reference sequence). This CDR3 is built from 17 residues. CDR3: CASSHDWGLAGTNTQYF. The CDR3 nucleotides are TGTGCCAGCAGCCATGACTGGGGACTAGCGGGGACAAATACGCAGTATTTT.

A word on this clonotype: It may be a read error: a sequence one base away is much more abundant. The CDR3 does not close with the conserved phenylalanine or tryptophan, likely indicating a read error. This chain links TRBV11-2 with TRBJ1-2; no firm D call. V was cut by 1 base and J by 6 bases, with 15 bases left in between. The CDR3 contains 15 residues. CDR1 is SGHAT and CDR2 is FQNNGV in the germline V gene. CDR3 sequence reads: CASSLVPGRGDGYTL. The CDR3 nucleotides are TGTGCCAGCAGCTTAGTCCCCGGACGGGGAGATGGCTACACCCTC.

This clonotype was detected ten times or more. This chain uses TRBV28 with TRBJ2-7, with TRBD1 matching 9 bases. V was clipped by 10 bases and J by 3 bases; unmatched bases: 4. Germline values: CDR1 MDHEN, CDR2 SYDVKM. This CDR3 spans 12 amino acids. CDR3 DNA sequence: TGTGCCACCGCGACAGGGGGCTACGAGCAGTACTTC. Protein product: CATATGGYEQYF.

This clonotype was observed many times. The rearrangement joins TRBV5-8 to TRBJ2-3; TRBD2 aligns across 9 bases. Germline values: CDR1 SGHTS, CDR2 YDEGEE. The CDR3 is 15 amino acids. V was clipped by 4 bases and J by 2 bases; unmatched bases: 5. The CDR3 coding sequence is TGTGCCAGCAGCATAAGCGGGGGGAACACAGATACGCAGTATTTT. It translates to CASSISGGNTDTQYF.

This clonotype was seen more than once but under ten times. J is TRBJ2-3 and V is TRBV4-1; D uncertain. Germline V gene data show CDR1 as MGHRA and CDR2 as YSYEKL. This CDR3 spans 14 amino acids. V was pared by 0 bases and J by 8 bases, with 12 bases between. The CDR3 here is CASSQEVAWGTQYF. Here the CDR3 DNA reads TGCGCCAGCAGCCAAGAAGTTGCGTGGGGTACGCAGTATTTT.

The chain links TRBV25-1 to TRBJ2-5, with 8 positions matching TRBD2. J gave up 3 bases and V 6 bases, and 3 bases lay outside the gene matches. CDR3 length: 13 residues. CDR1 is MGHDK and CDR2 is SYGVNS in the germline V gene. CDR3 in amino acids: CASSSGREETQYF. The CDR3 DNA reads TGTGCCAGCAGCTCCGGGAGGGAAGAGACCCAGTACTTC.

This chain connects TRBV19 to TRBJ2-5; D gene ambiguous. The CDR3 is 15 amino acids. Trimming took off 3 bases at V and 2 bases at J, with 13 bases between the two ends. In germline, CDR1 is LNHDA, CDR2 SQIVND (reference sequence). CDR3 in DNA: TGTGCCAGTAGTATGGCCGGGTGGCGGCAAGAGACCCAGTACTTC. Its protein product is CASSMAGWRQETQYF.

V and J are TRBV11-3 and TRBJ2-1, with TRBD2 identical over 10 bases. V shed 5 bases, J shed 6 bases, and the junction held 16 bases outside the gene matches. The V gene's germline CDR1 is SGHNT and CDR2 YENEEA. The length of the CDR3 is 18 residues. As DNA, the CDR3 is TGTGCCAGCAGCCCTCAGGCTAGGCTAGCGGGAGAGGTCAATGAGCAGTTCTTC. Its protein is CASSPQARLAGEVNEQFF. The variable domain in full, with the rest retrieved from reference TRBV11-3 and TRBJ2-1, is EAGVVQSPRYKIIEKKQPVAFWCNPISGHNTLYWYLQNLGQGPELLIRYENEEAVDDSQLPKDRFSAERLKGVDSTLKIQPAELGDSAVYLCASSPQARLAGEVNEQFFGPGTRLTVL.

This clonotype has at least ten counts. The rearrangement uses TRBV10-3 and TRBJ1-5; 8 bases map to TRBD1. The germline V gene encodes CDR1 ENHRY and CDR2 SYGVKD. V shed 3 bases, J shed 6 bases, and the junction held 10 bases outside the gene matches. CDR3 length equals 16 residues. DNA for the CDR3: TGTGCCATCAGTGAAGTTGGGGGGACAGGCTCTCAGCCCCAGCATTTT. This translates into CAISEVGGTGSQPQHF.

In this sample, this clonotype turned up many times. The CDR3 nucleotides are TGTGCCTGGATAGGATTCGCGACAGGGGGCGCGTGGGAGCAGTACTTC. Protein: CAWIGFATGGAWEQYF. This chain connects TRBV30 to TRBJ2-7, with 10 nucleotides matching TRBD1. Germline CDR1 and CDR2: GTSNPN and SVGIG (reference sequence). Trimming took 4 bases from V and 7 from J; bases not matched to a gene: 16. This CDR3 has 16 residues.